The clone carrying this T cell receptor beta chain was recorded a few times. Its antigen is still unknown. The sample comes from a study of blood T cells in healthy people across ages. No fewer than 6 million PBMCs went into each sample. Per sample, at least 5 micrograms of total RNA were extracted. Findings of the study overall: Older individuals had lower TCR beta diversity per million T cells (the decline was roughly linear).

Through a sample-barcoded 5' primer and a J-beta primer mix, a second PCR was run for about 6 to 11 cycles. MiXCR, run by TCRdb on the 5' RACE reads, gives a single entry per CDR3 protein. The sample lists 920,000 or so distinct CDR3 sequences, around 43% seen once, with 18% in the top ten. The V gene end was trimmed by 8 bases and the J gene end by 3 bases; junction bases not matched to a gene: 5. This CDR3 is built from 13 residues. The germline V gene has CDR1 LNHNV and CDR2 YYDKDF (reference sequence). This chain joins TRBV15 and TRBJ2-5, with 8 nucleotides matching TRBD1. The sample comprised blood. This receptor was identified in a woman aged 55-69 years in good health. The CDR3 reads CATAQGAEETQYF. CDR3 nucleotides: TGTGCCACCGCTCAGGGGGCCGAAGAGACCCAGTACTTC.